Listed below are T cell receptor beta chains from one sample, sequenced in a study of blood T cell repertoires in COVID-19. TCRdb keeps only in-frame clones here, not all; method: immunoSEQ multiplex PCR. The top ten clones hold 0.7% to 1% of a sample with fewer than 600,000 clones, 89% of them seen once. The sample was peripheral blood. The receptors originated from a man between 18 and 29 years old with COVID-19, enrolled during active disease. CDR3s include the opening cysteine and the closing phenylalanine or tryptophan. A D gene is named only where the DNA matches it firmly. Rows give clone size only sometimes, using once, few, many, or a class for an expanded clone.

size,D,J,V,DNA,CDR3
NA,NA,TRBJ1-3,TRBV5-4,TGTGCCAGCAGCACCTGGACAGCGCCTGGAAACACCATATATTTT,CASSTWTAPGNTIYF
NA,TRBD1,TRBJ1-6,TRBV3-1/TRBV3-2,TGTGCCAGCAGCCCGTGGACAGGGACTAATTCACCCCTCCACTTT,CASSPWTGTNSPLHF
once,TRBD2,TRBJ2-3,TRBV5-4,TGTGCCAGCAGCACCGTCCCGCGGGGGGTAACAGATACGCAGTATTTT,CASSTVPRGVTDTQYF
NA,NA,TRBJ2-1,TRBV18,TGTGCCAGCTCAGGCGCTAGCTCCTACAATGAGCAGTTCTTC,CASSGASSYNEQFF
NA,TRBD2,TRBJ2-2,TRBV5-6,TGTGCCAGCAGCTTGGTCGGGCTAGCGGACACCGGGGAGCTGTTTTTT,CASSLVGLADTGELFF
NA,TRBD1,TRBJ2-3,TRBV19,TGTGCCAGTAGTTGGAGGACAGGGGGGACAGATACGCAGTATTTT,CASSWRTGGTDTQYF
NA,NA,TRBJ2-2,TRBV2,TGTGCCACACGGTACGCGAACACCGGGGAGCTGTTTTTT,CATRYANTGELFF
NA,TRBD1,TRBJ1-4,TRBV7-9,TGTGCCAGCAGCTCCACCGCCACGGGACAGCTTAATGAAAAACTGTTTTTT,CASSSTATGQLNEKLFF
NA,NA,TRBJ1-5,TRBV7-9,TGTGCCAGCAGCTTTGGGGGGGGGCCCAATCAGCCCCAGCATTTT,CASSFGGGPNQPQHF
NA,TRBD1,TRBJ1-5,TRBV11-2,TGTGCCAGCAGCTTGGGGACAGGGTATCAGCCCCAGCATTTT,CASSLGTGYQPQHF
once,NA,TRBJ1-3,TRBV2,TGTGCCAGCGGACAAAACTCTGGAAACACCATATATTTT,CASGQNSGNTIYF
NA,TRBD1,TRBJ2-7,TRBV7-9,TGTGCCAGCAGCTCCTGGACAGGGGGCTCCTACGAGCAGTACTTC,CASSSWTGGSYEQYF
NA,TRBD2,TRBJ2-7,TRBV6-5,TGTGCCAGCAGTTACTCGAAACTAGCGGGCTCCTACGAGCAGTACTTC,CASSYSKLAGSYEQYF
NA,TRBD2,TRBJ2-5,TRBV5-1,TGCGCCAGCAGCCCCCTGACTAGCGGGAGGGCCCAGTACCAAGAGACCCAGTACTTC,CASSPLTSGRAQYQETQYF
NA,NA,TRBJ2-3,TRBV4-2,TGTGCCAGCAATCGGCAGGGGGGAACAGATACGCAGTATTTT,CASNRQGGTDTQYF
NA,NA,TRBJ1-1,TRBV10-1,TGCGCCAGCAGCACTTATTCAAAGACAGATCCAATGAACACTGAAGCTTTCTTT,CASSTYSKTDPMNTEAFF
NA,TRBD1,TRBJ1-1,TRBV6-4,TGTGCCAGCTCAACGGACAGGGGGAACACTGAAGCTTTCTTT,CASSTDRGNTEAFF
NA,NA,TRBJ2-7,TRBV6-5,TGTGCCAGCAGGGGTCCAGGGTTCTTCTACGAGCAGTACTTC,CASRGPGFFYEQYF
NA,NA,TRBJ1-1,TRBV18,TGTGCCAGCTCACCACCCCTCGGTGCTCAGCGTGGAGCTTTCTTT,CASSPPLGAQRGAFF
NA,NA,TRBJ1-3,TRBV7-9,TGTGCCAGCAGCTTACTCAGGGATGGAAACACCATATATTTT,CASSLLRDGNTIYF
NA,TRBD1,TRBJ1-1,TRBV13,TGTGCCAGCAGCTACCTTTGGGGGACAGGGAAAAATGAAGCTTTCTTT,CASSYLWGTGKNEAFF
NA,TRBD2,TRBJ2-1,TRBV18,TGTGCCAGCTCACCCCGAATTAGCGGGAGCAGCAATGAGCAGTTCTTC,CASSPRISGSSNEQFF
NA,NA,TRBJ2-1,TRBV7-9,TGTGCCAGCAGCACTCAGGGCACTGAGCAGTTCTTC,CASSTQGTEQFF
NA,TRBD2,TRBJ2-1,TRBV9,TGTGCCAGCAGCCGCAGCGGGGGGCCCTACAATGAGCAGTTCTTC,CASSRSGGPYNEQFF
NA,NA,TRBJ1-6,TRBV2,TGTGCCAGCAGTGAAACGTACAGACATGGAATTTCACCCCTCCACTTT,CASSETYRHGISPLHF